The clone carrying this T cell receptor (beta chain) was seen ten or more times. TCRdb independently ran MiXCR on the RT-PCR reads; one entry per CDR3 protein. The profile covers 900,000 to 1,000,000 distinct CDR3 sequences, with 15% to 20% appearing a single time and around 5.5% taken by the ten largest. This specimen comes from a study of patients and donors after allogeneic stem cell transplantation. The germline V and J ends were trimmed by 6 bases and 6 bases, with 14 bases remaining between them. The CDR3 totals 13 residues. This sequence joins TRBV12-3 or TRBV12-4 and TRBJ1-1; tentatively, D is TRBD1 (6 bases). The sequence derives from a human donor who was either an allogeneic HSCT recipient or a stem cell or donor lymphocyte infusion donor (not recorded which). It is not recorded whose cells these are; they may come from a transplant donor. The material sequenced was blood, either unsorted or a sorted T cell fraction (not recorded which). The CDR3 nucleotides read TGTGCCAGCAGAAGGAGGGGGAAGGCTGAAGCTTTCTTT. It yields the protein CASRRRGKAEAFF.